The T cell receptor (beta chain) described here comes from a study of CXCR3-negative and CXCR3-positive naive CD8 T cells. Findings of the study overall: Researchers reported similar TRBV-TRBJ usage in naive CXCR3-negative and CXCR3-positive cells, though memory differed.

Researchers prepared the TRB cDNA libraries using 5' RACE with UMI labels. From the 5' RACE reads, TCRdb lists one entry per CDR3 protein and no DNA. The specimen's table records about 81,000 distinct CDR3 sequences. CDR1 MDHEN and CDR2 SYDVKM come from the germline V gene. The CDR3 sequence is 15 residues long. With regard to this clonotype: Its antigen is still unknown.

What was sequenced was naive CXCR3- CD8+ T cells from blood. Subset reported: CD45RO-CCR7+CD27+CD95- naive CD8+ T cells lacking CXCR3 (TNR3-). The receptor's source is a human donor in good health. Some clones in this sample may be carry-over from other donors' samples. The J gene is TRBJ2-7, the V gene TRBV28. This chain's CDR3 is CASSLPGTELYEQYF.